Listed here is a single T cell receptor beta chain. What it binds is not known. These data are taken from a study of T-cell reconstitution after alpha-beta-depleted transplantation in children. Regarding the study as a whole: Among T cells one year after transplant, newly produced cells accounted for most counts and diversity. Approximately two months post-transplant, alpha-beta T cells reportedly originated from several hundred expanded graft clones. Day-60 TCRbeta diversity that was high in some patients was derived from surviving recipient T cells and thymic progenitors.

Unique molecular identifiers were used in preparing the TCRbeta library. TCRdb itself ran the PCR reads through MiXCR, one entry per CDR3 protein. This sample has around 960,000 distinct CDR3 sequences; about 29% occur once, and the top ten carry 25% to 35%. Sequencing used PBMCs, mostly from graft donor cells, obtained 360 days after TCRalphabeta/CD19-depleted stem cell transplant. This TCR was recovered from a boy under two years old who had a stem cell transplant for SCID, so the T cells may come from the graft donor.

The DNA for the CDR3 is TGTGCCAGTAGTATCGGGGGTCATCAGCCCCAGCATTTT. Residues: CASSIGGHQPQHF. V gene TRBV19 combines with J gene TRBJ1-5; possibly TRBD1 for D (5 bases). CDR1 and CDR2 (germline): LNHDA, SQIVND (reference sequence). This CDR3 region has 13 residues. Between the trimmed V and J ends, which lost 3 bases and 5 bases, there was a span of 8 bases.